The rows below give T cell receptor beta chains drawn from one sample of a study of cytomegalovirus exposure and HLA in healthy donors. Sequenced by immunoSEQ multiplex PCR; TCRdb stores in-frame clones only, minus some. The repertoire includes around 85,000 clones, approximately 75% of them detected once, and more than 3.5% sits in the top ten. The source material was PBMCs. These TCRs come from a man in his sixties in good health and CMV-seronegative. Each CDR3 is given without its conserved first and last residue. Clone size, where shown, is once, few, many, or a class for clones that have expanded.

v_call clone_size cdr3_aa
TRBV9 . ASSAGLAGTYEQY
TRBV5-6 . ASTPRARGEETQY
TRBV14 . ASSPGGNQPQH
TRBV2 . ASSGGGGMGTDTQY
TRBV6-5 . ASSYSPTVREAF
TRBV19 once ASSISWTGYEQY
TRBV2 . ASTSPRDYEQY
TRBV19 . ASSDDPGHSATNEKLF
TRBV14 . ASSQGAFGSPLH
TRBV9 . ASSALALTGTTGNTIY
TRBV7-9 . SSSLASAGIYNEQF
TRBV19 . ASSPQGTLAGGYEQY
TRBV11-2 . TSSLGSPYEQY
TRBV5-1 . ASSLETVNTGELF
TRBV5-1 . ASSTSGQGLYGYT
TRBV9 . ASSLGGRTEAF
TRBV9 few ASSVQFNSPLH
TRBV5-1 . ASSEEPGQGKRYGYT
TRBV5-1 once ASPGTTGELF